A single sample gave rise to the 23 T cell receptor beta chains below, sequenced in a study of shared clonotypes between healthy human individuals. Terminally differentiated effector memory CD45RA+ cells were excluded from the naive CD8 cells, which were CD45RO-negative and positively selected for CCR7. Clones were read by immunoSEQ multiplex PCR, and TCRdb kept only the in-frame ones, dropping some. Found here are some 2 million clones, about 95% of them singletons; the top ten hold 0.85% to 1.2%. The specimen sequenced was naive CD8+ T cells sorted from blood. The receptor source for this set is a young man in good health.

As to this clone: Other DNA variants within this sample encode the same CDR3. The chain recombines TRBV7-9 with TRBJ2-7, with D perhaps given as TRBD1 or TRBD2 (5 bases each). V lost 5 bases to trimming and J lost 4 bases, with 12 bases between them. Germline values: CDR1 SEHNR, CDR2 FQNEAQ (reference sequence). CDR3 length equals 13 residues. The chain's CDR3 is CASSPGTLYEQYF. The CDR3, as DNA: TGTGCCAGCAGCCCCGGGACCCTTTACGAGCAGTACTTC. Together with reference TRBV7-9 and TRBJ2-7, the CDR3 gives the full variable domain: DTGVSQNPRHKITKRGQNVTFRCDPISEHNRLYWYRQTLGQGPEFLTYFQNEAQLEKSRLLSDRFSAERPKGSFSTLEIQRTEQGDSAMYLCASSPGTLYEQYFGPGTRLTVT.

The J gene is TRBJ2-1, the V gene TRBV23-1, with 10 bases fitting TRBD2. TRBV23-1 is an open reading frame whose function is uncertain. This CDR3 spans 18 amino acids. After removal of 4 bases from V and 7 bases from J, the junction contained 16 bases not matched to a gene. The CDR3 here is CASSPWPGARTSGNEQFF. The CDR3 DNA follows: TGCGCCAGCAGTCCTTGGCCCGGGGCGCGGACTAGCGGTAATGAGCAGTTCTTC.

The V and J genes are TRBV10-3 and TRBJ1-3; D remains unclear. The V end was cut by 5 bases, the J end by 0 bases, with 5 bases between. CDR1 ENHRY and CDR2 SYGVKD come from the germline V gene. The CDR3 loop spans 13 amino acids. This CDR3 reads CAISQSSGNTIYF. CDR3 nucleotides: TGTGCCATCAGTCAGAGCTCTGGAAACACCATATATTTT.

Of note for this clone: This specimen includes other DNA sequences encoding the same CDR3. DNA of the CDR3: TGTGCCAGCAGTTTGGTCGGTGGCAATCAGCCCCAGCATTTT. Its protein is CASSLVGGNQPQHF. The genes are TRBV27 and TRBJ1-5; D gene unclear. CDR3 length: 14 amino acids. V was shortened by 3 bases and J by 2 bases, with 8 bases between the two germline ends. From germline, CDR1 is MNHEY and CDR2 SMNVEV (reference sequence).

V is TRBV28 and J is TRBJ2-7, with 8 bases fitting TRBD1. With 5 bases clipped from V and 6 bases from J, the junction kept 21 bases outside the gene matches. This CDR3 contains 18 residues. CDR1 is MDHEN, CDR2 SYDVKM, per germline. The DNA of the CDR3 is TGTGCCAGCAGTCCGGAAAATCCCCCTCTGGACAGGGAGGTCGAGCAGTACTTC. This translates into CASSPENPPLDREVEQYF.

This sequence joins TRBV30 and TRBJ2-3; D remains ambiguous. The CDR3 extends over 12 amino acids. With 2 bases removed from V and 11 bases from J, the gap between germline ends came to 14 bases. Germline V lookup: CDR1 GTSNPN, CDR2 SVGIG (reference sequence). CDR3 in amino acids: CAWSLRTDEQYF. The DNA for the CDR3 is TGTGCCTGGAGTCTCCGGACGGACGAGCAGTATTTT.

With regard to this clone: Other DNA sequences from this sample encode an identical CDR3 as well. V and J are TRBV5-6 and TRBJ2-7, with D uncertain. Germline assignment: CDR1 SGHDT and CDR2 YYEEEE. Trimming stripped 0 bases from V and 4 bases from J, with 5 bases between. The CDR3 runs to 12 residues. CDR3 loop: CASSLGRYEQYF. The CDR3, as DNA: TGTGCCAGCAGCTTGGGCCGATACGAGCAGTACTTC.

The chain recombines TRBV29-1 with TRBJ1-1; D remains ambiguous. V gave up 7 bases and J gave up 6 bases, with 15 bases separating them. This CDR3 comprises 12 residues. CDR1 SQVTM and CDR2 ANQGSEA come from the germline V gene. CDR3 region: CSAWVGRAEAFF. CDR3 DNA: TGCAGCGCATGGGTTGGTAGGGCTGAAGCTTTCTTT.

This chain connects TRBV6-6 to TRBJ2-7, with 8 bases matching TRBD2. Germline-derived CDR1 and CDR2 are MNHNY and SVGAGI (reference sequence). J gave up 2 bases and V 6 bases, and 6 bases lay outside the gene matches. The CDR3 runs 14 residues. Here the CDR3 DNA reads TGTGCCAGCAGCCAAACTAGCGGAACCTACGAGCAGTACTTC. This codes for CASSQTSGTYEQYF.

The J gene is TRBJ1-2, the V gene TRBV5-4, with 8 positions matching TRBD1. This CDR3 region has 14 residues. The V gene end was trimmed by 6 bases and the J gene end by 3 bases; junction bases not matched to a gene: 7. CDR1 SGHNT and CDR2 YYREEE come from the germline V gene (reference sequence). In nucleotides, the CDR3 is TGTGCCAGCACAACCTTGACAGGGGACTATGGCTACACCTTC. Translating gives CASTTLTGDYGYTF.

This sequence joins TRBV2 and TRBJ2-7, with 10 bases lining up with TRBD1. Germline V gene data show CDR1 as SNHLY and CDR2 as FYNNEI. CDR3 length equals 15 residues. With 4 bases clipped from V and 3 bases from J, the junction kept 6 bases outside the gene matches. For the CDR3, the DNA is TGTGCCAGCAGTGCCGGACAGGGGGTATTCTACGAGCAGTACTTC. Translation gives CASSAGQGVFYEQYF.

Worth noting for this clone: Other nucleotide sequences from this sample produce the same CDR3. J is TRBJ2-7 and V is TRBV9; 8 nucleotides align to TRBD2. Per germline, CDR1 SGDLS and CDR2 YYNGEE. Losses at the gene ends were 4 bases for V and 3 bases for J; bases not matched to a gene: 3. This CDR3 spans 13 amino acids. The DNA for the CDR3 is TGTGCCAGCAGCCCACGGGGGGGCTACGAGCAGTACTTC. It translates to CASSPRGGYEQYF.

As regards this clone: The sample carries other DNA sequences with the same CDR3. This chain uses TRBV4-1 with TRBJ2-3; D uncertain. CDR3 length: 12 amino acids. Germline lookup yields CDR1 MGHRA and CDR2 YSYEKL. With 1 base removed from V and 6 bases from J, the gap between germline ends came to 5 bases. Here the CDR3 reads CASSQGRDTQYF. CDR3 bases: TGCGCCAGCAGCCAAGGTCGGGATACGCAGTATTTT.

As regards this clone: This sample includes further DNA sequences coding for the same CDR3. The CDR3: CASSWDRLNTEAFF. For the CDR3, the DNA is TGTGCCAGCAGCTGGGACAGACTGAACACTGAAGCTTTCTTT. This rearrangement joins TRBV5-4 to TRBJ1-1; 7 nucleotides agree with TRBD1. Germline lookup yields CDR1 SGHNT and CDR2 YYREEE (reference sequence). The CDR3 spans 14 residues. V gave up 3 bases and J gave up 0 bases; unmatched junction bases: 2.

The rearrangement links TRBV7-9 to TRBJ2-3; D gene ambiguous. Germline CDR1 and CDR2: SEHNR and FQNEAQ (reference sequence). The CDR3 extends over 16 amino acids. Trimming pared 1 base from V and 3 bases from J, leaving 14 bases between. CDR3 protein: CASSLGGFSRTDTQYF. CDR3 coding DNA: TGTGCCAGCAGCTTAGGAGGTTTTAGCAGGACAGATACGCAGTATTTT.

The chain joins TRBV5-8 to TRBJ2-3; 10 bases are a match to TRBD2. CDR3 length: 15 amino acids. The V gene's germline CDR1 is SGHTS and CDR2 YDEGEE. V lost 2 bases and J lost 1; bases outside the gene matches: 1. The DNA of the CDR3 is TGTGCCAGCAGCTTTGGGACTAGCGGCACAGATACGCAGTATTTT. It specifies CASSFGTSGTDTQYF.

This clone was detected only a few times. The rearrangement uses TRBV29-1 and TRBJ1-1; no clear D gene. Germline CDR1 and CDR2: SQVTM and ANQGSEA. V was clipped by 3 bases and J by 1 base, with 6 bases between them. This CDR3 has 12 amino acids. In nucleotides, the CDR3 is TGCAGCGTTGACAGACAGAACACTGAAGCTTTCTTT. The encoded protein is CSVDRQNTEAFF.

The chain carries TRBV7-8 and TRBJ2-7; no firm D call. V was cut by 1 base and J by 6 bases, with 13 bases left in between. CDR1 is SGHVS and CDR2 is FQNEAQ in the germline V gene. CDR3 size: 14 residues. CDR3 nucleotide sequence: TGTGCCAGCAGCTTAGGTCCTAGTGGGCTCGAGCAGTACTTC. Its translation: CASSLGPSGLEQYF.

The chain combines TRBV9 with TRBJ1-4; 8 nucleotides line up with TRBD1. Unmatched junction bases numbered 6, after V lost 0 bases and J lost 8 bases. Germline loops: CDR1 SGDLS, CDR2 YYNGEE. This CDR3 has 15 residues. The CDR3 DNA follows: TGTGCCAGCAGCGTAGGGACAGGGCGTCGAGAAAAACTGTTTTTT. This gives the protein CASSVGTGRREKLFF.

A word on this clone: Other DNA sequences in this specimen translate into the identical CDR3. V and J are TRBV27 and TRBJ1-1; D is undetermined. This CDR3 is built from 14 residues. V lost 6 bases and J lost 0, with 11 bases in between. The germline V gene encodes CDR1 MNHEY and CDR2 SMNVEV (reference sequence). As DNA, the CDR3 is TGTGCCAGCAGCCTGGGTGGAATGAACACTGAAGCTTTCTTT. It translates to CASSLGGMNTEAFF.

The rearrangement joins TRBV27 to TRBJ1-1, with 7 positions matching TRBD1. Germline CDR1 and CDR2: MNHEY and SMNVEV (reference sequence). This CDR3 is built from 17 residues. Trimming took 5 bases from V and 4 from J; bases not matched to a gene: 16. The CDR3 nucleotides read TGTGCCAGCAGTCCGCTACCCGTACAGGGGACGGGCACTGAAGCTTTCTTT. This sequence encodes CASSPLPVQGTGTEAFF.

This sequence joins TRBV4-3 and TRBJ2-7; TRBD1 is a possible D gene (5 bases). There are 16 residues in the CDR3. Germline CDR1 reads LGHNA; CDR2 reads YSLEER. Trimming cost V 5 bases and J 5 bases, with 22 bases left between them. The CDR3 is CASSDSWQGSSNEQYF. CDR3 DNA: TGCGCCAGCAGCGATTCATGGCAGGGATCGTCTAACGAGCAGTACTTC.

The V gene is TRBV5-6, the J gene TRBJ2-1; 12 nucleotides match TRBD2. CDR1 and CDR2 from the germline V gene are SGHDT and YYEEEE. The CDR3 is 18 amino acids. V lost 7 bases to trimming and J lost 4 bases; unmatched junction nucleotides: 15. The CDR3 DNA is TGTGCCAGCCAAGGAGGACTAGCGGGATGGGGTGCATACAATGAGCAGTTCTTC. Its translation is CASQGGLAGWGAYNEQFF.